This T cell receptor beta chain was retrieved from a study of cytomegalovirus exposure and HLA in healthy donors. Concerning this clone: Its matching antigen is unknown.

Study-wide points: Analysis was carried out at a later point, and it linked a missense DCLRE1C variant to TCR beta V- and J-gene trimming.

CDR1 is MNHNS and CDR2 is SASEGT in the germline V gene. Losses at the gene ends were 2 bases for V and 2 bases for J; bases not matched to a gene: 5. The length of the CDR3 is 16 residues. PCR primers comprised 60 Vbeta and 13 Jbeta primers. In the original processing: In a later analysis, 8.5 million to 14 million of tens of millions of unique beta chains occurred in at least two donors. Sequencing was performed with immunoSEQ multiplex PCR; in TCRdb, only in-frame clones are kept and a portion is missing. From that table come the V and J calls and clone size; the DNA was used to work out D and trimming. The sample has fewer than 300,000 clones; roughly 88% are singletons.

The chain uses TRBV6-1 and TRBJ1-1, with TRBD1 matching over 10 bases. This TCR was recovered from a man between 35 and 55 years old in good health and CMV-seropositive. Material: PBMCs. The CDR3 spells CASSEYGTGVNTEAFF. For the CDR3, the DNA is TGTGCCAGCAGTGAATACGGGACAGGGGTAAACACTGAAGCTTTCTTT.